This T cell receptor beta chain was sequenced during a study of blood T cell repertoires in COVID-19. Background on the study: The United States, Italy and Spain provided the acute and convalescent COVID-19 samples. The cDNA or gDNA used as material had been derived from T cells, B-cell-depleted T cells, or PBMCs.

Exposed participants encountered a COVID-19 case during the 2 weeks preceding study entry. CDR3 length: 11 amino acids. The germline V and J ends were trimmed by 6 bases and 1 base, with 5 bases remaining between them. Per germline, CDR1 SQVTM and CDR2 ANQGSEA. As processed by the authors: Estimated nucleated cell counts came from reference gene primer amplification. Only in-frame clones appear in the TCRdb table, and some are missing; sequencing was by immunoSEQ multiplex PCR. The D gene and trimming were derived from the DNA, and the V and J assignments and clone size from that table. This sample has more than 110,000 clones, with 84% found just once.

The J gene is TRBJ2-3, the V gene TRBV29-1; D gene uncertain. Material for sequencing was PBMCs or T cells enriched from blood (not recorded which). The origin of this receptor is a woman younger than 30 who had been exposed to COVID-19. DNA for the CDR3: TGCAGCGTACGCGGCACAGATACGCAGTATTTT. Residues: CSVRGTDTQYF.